This T cell receptor beta chain was captured in a study of T cell responses to AZD1222 COVID-19 vaccine. The trim removed 8 bases at V and 3 bases at J, leaving 21 bases unmatched. The CDR3 is 19 residues long. Germline CDR1 is MNHEY and CDR2 is SMNVEV (reference sequence). The protocol was immunoSEQ multiplex PCR, while the TCRdb copy is restricted to in-frame clones and leaves out a portion. The table has roughly 150,000 clones, 85% to 90% seen once. The J gene is TRBJ2-1, the V gene TRBV27; TRBD1 aligns across 8 bases. The origin of this receptor is an adult in good health. This material consisted of peripheral blood, taken on day 0 of AZD1222 vaccination. CDR3 sequence (DNA): TGTGCCAGCGGAATTGAGGGGACAGGTCCCAACCGAGTCTACAATGAGCAGTTCTTC. Its protein product is CASGIEGTGPNRVYNEQFF.